A single T cell receptor beta chain is shown here with its context. The antigen is undetermined. The junction had 11 bases not matched to a gene; V was cut back by 4 bases and J by 7 bases. The germline V gene encodes CDR1 SGDLS and CDR2 YYNGEE. This CDR3 comprises 15 residues. The authors used template switching to add a universal primer site and gave cDNA unique molecular identifiers. TCRdb redid the calling of the 5' RACE reads with MiXCR, one entry per CDR3 protein. The sample has a few hundred thousand distinct CDR3 sequences, approximately 18% seen once; the top ten hold around 12%. The sample is drawn from a study of identical twins. Broader study findings: Abundant beta clonotypes from cord blood had fewer insertions, unlike memory repertoires, which showed none. Excess low generation probability was seen in twin-shared out-of-frame alpha sequences. Beta out-of-frame twin sharing showed a weaker excess.

This chain connects TRBV9 to TRBJ2-1; 7 positions match TRBD2. The sample was naive T cells sorted from blood. This sequence was found in a man aged 50 to 60 in good health. The CDR3: CASSMKSGVGNEQFF. DNA of the CDR3: TGTGCCAGCAGCATGAAAAGCGGGGTGGGTAATGAGCAGTTCTTC.